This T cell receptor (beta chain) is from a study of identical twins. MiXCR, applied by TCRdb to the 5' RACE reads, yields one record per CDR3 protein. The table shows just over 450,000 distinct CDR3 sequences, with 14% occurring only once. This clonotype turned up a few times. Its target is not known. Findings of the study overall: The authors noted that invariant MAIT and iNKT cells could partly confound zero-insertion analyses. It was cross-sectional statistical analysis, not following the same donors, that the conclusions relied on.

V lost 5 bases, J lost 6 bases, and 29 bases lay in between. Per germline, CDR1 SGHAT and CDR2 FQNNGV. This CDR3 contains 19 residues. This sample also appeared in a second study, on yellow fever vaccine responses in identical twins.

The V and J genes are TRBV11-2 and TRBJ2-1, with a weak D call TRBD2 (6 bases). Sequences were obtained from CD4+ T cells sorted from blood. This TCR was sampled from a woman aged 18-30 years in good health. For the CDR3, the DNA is TGTGCCAGCAGCGGACCCGCGCGGGGACTCCGGAAAATTAGCAATGAGCAGTTCTTC. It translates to CASSGPARGLRKISNEQFF.